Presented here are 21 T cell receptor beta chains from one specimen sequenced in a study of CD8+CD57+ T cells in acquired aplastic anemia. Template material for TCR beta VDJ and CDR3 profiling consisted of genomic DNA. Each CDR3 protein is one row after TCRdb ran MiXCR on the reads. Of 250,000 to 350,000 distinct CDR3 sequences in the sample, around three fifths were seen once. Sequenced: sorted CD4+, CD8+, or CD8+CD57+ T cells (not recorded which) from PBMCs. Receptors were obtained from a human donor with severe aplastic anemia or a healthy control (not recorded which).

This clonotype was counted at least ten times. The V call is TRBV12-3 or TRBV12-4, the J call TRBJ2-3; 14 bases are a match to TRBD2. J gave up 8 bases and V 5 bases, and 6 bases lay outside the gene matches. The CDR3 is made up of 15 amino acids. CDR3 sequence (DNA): TGTGCCAGCAGTGGACTAGCGGGGGGTATCGGTACGCAGTATTTT. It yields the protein CASSGLAGGIGTQYF.

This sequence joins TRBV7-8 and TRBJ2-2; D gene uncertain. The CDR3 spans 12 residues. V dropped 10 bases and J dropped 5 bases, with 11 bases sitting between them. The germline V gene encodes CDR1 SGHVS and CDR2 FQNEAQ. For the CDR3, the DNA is TGTGCCACCCCTCGAGGAACCGGGGAGCTGTTTTTT. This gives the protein CATPRGTGELFF.

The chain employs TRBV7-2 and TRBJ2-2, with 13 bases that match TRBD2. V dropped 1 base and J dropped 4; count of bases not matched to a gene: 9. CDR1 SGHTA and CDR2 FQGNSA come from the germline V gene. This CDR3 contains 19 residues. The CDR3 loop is CASSLGRRLAGGPTGELFF. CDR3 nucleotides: TGTGCCAGCAGCTTAGGTCGTCGACTAGCGGGGGGCCCCACCGGGGAGCTGTTTTTT.

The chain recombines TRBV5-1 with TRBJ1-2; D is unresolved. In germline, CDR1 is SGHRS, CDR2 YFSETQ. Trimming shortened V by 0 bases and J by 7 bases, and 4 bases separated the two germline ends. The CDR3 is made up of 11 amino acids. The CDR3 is CASSLASGYTF. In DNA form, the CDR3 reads TGCGCCAGCAGCTTGGCCAGTGGCTACACCTTC.

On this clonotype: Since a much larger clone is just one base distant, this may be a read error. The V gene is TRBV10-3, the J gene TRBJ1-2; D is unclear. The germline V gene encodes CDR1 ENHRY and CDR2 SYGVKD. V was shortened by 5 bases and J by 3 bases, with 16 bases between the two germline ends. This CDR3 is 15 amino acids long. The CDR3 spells CAISYRYNADYGYTF. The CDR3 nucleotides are TGTGCCATCAGTTACCGGTACAACGCGGACTATGGCTACACCTTC.

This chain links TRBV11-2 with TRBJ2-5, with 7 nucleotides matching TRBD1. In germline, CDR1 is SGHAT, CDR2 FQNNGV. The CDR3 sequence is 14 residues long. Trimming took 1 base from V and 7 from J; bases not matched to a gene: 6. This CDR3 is CASSLVPGGPTQYF. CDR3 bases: TGTGCCAGCAGCTTAGTCCCAGGGGGTCCGACCCAGTACTTC.

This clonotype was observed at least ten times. The CDR3, as DNA: TGTGCCAGTAGTAGTTTACTAGCGGGTCGCTACGAGCAGTACTTC. This gives the protein CASSSLLAGRYEQYF. V usage is TRBV19 and J usage is TRBJ2-7, with TRBD2 identical over 9 bases. Per germline, CDR1 LNHDA and CDR2 SQIVND (reference sequence). The CDR3 is 15 residues long. V lost 4 bases to trimming and J lost 3 bases; unmatched junction nucleotides: 7.

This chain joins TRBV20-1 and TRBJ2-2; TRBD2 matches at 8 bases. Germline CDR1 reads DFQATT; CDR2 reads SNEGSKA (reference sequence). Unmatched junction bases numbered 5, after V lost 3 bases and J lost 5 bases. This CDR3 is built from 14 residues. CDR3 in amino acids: CSASGGVGTGELFF. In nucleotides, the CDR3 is TGCAGTGCTAGCGGGGGGGTGGGAACCGGGGAGCTGTTTTTT.

The CDR3 nucleotides read TGTGCCAGCAGCTCCCTTGGCCACGAGCAGTACTTC. Protein product: CASSSLGHEQYF. The chain carries TRBV7-2 and TRBJ2-7; D call uncertain. The CDR3 consists of 12 residues. The germline V gene has CDR1 SGHTA and CDR2 FQGNSA. Trimming stripped 4 bases from V and 5 bases from J, with 9 bases between.

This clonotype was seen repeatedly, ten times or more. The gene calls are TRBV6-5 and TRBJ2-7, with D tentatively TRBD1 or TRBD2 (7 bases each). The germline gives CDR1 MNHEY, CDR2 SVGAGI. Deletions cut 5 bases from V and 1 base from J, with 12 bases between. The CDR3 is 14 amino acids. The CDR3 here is CASSRQGGSYEQYF. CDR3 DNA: TGTGCCAGCAGTCGACAGGGAGGGTCCTACGAGCAGTACTTC.

In nucleotides, the CDR3 is TGTGCCAGTACTACGGACAGGGTCCGTTCACCCCTCCACTTT. Translating gives CASTTDRVRSPLHF. This chain joins TRBV19 and TRBJ1-6, with 8 positions matching TRBD1. With 7 bases clipped from V and 9 bases from J, the junction kept 8 bases outside the gene matches. CDR3 length: 14 residues. Germline CDR1 reads LNHDA; CDR2 reads SQIVND (reference sequence).

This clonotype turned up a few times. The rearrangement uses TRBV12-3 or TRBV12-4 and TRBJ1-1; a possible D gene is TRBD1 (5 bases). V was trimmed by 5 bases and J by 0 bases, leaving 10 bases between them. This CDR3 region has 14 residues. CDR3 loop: CASSEGTVNTEAFF. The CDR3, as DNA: TGTGCCAGCAGTGAAGGGACGGTGAACACTGAAGCTTTCTTT.

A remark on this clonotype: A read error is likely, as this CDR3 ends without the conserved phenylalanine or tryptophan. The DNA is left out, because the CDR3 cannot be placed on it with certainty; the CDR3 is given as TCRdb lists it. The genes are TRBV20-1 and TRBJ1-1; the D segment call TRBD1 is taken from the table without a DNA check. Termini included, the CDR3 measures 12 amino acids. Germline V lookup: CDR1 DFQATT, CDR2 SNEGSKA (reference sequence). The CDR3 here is CSAWIGAGDANY.

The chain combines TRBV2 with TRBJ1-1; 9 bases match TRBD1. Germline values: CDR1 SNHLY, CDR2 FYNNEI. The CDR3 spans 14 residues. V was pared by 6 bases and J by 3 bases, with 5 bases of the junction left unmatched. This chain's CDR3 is CASRPDRGYTEAFF. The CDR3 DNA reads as TGTGCCAGCAGACCCGACAGGGGGTACACTGAAGCTTTCTTT.

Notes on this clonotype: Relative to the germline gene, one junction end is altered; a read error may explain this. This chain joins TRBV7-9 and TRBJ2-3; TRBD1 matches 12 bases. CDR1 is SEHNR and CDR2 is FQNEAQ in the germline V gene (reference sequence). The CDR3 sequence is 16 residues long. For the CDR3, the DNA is TGCGCCAGCAGCCAAGGGACAGGGGGCAGTTCGGATACGCAGTATTTT. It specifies CASSQGTGGSSDTQYF. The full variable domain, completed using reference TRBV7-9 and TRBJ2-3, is DTGVSQNPRHKITKRGQNVTFRCDPISEHNRLYWYRQTLGQGPEFLTYFQNEAQLEKSRLLSDRFSAERPKGSFSTLEIQRTEQGDSAMYLCASSQGTGGSSDTQYFGPGTRLTVL.

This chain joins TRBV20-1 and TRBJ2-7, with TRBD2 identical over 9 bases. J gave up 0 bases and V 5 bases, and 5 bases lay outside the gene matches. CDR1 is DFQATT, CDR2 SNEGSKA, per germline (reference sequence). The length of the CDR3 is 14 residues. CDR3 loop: CSALSGGLSYEQYF. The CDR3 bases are TGCAGTGCTCTTAGCGGGGGCCTCTCCTACGAGCAGTACTTC.

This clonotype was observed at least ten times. CDR3 region: CASRSGGDNEQFF. In DNA, the CDR3 is TGTGCCAGCAGAAGCGGGGGGGACAATGAGCAGTTCTTC. J is TRBJ2-1 and V is TRBV6-2 or TRBV6-3, with 10 bases identical to TRBD2. J gave up 5 bases and V 6 bases, and 1 base lay outside the gene matches. This CDR3 region has 13 residues. Per the germline V gene, CDR1 is MNHEY and CDR2 is SVGEGT.

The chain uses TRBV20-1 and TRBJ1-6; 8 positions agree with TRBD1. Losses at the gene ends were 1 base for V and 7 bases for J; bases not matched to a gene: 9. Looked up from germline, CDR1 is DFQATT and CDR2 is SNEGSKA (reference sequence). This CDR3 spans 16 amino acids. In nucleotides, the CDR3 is TGCAGTGCTAGAGTGATAGGTGGGACAGGCAATTCACCCCTCCACTTT. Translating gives CSARVIGGTGNSPLHF.

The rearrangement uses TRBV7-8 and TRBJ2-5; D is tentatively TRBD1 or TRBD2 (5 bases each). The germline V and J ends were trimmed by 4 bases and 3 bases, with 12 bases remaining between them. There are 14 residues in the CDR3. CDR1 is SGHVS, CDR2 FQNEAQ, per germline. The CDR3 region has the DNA TGTGCCAGCAGCTACTGGGGACCAAAAGAGACCCAGTACTTC. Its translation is CASSYWGPKETQYF.

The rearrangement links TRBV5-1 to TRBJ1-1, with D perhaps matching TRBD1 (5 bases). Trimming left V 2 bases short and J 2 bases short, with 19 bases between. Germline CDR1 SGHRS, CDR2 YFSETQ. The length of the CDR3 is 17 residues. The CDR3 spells CASSLQQVNTPNTEAFF. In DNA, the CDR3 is TGCGCCAGCAGCTTACAACAGGTGAATACTCCTAACACTGAAGCTTTCTTT.

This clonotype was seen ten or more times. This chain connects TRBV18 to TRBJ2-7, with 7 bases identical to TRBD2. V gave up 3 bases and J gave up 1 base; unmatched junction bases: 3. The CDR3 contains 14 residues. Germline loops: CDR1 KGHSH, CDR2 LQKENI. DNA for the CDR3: TGTGCCAGCTCACCGGGACTAACGTCCTACGAGCAGTACTTC. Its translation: CASSPGLTSYEQYF. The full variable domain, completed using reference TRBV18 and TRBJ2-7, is NAGVMQNPRHLVRRRGQEARLRCSPMKGHSHVYWYRQLPEEGLKFMVYLQKENIIDESGMPKERFSAEFPKEGPSILRIQQVVRGDSAAYFCASSPGLTSYEQYFGPGTRLTVT.